Presented here are 26 T cell receptor beta chains from one specimen sequenced in a study of blood T cell repertoires in COVID-19. Measured with immunoSEQ multiplex PCR; TCRdb has only the in-frame clones, and not every one. The data contain around 300,000 clones, around nine tenths of them singletons. Material for sequencing was PBMCs or T cells enriched from blood (not recorded which). The receptors here all came from a woman aged 40-49 years who had recovered from COVID-19.

V and J are TRBV4-3 and TRBJ1-1, with D hard to call. V lost 3 bases and J lost 5, with 19 bases in between. The CDR3 runs 16 residues. The germline V gene has CDR1 LGHNA and CDR2 YSLEER. The DNA for the CDR3 is TGCGCCAGCAGCCAGAACCAGCGTGGCTTGAGGACTGAAGCTTTCTTT. This sequence encodes CASSQNQRGLRTEAFF.

CDR3 region: CASSAADRGQETQYF. The CDR3 bases are TGTGCCAGCAGCGCTGCAGACAGGGGTCAAGAGACCCAGTACTTC. The chain recombines TRBV7-6 with TRBJ2-5; 8 positions agree with TRBD1. The CDR3 extends over 15 amino acids. From germline, CDR1 is SGHVS and CDR2 FNYEAQ. V shed 5 bases, J shed 2 bases, and the junction held 7 bases outside the gene matches.

The V gene is TRBV19, the J gene TRBJ1-1; a weak D match, TRBD1 (5 bases). The CDR3 totals 16 residues. V gave up 5 bases and J gave up 4 bases, with 20 bases separating them. Germline CDR1 reads LNHDA; CDR2 reads SQIVND (reference sequence). In DNA form, the CDR3 reads TGTGCCAGTAGTTTCTCCCCGGGGGAGGGGAGCACTGAAGCTTTCTTT. Encoded protein: CASSFSPGEGSTEAFF. Full variable domain (rest looked up from reference TRBV19 and TRBJ1-1): DGGITQSPKYLFRKEGQNVTLSCEQNLNHDAMYWYRQDPGQGLRLIYYSQIVNDFQKGDIAEGYSVSREKKESFPLTVTSAQKNPTAFYLCASSFSPGEGSTEAFFGQGTRLTVV.

The V and J genes are TRBV11-2 and TRBJ2-7; TRBD2 agrees at 15 bases. CDR1 is SGHAT, CDR2 FQNNGV, per germline. This CDR3 is built from 18 residues. With V trimmed by 5 bases and J by 4 bases, 12 bases remained unmatched. The CDR3 sequence is CASSPGVGTSGGQYEQYF. The CDR3 DNA reads TGTGCCAGCAGCCCAGGGGTAGGGACTAGCGGGGGGCAATACGAGCAGTACTTC.

J is TRBJ2-1 and V is TRBV19; D is unclear. CDR1 and CDR2 from the germline V gene are LNHDA and SQIVND (reference sequence). CDR3 length equals 16 residues. The V end lost 5 bases, the J end lost 1 base, and 15 bases lay between the germline ends. CDR3 nucleotides: TGTGCCAGTAGTCCTACCTCGGCGGAGTCCTACAATGAGCAGTTCTTC. Translated, it gives CASSPTSAESYNEQFF.

The V gene is TRBV29-1, the J gene TRBJ1-1, with 8 bases aligning to TRBD1. Germline lookup yields CDR1 SQVTM and CDR2 ANQGSEA. This CDR3 region has 14 residues. With 7 bases clipped from V and 0 bases from J, the junction kept 7 bases outside the gene matches. CDR3 DNA: TGCAGCGCCCCGACAGGGGCCCTGAACACTGAAGCTTTCTTT. Translating it yields CSAPTGALNTEAFF. Together with reference TRBV29-1 and TRBJ1-1, the CDR3 gives the full variable domain: SAVISQKPSRDICQRGTSLTIQCQVDSQVTMMFWYRQQPGQSLTLIATANQGSEATYESGFVIDKFPISRPNLTFSTLTVSNMSPEDSSIYLCSAPTGALNTEAFFGQGTRLTVV.

The chain couples TRBV5-1 to TRBJ2-3; a weak D match, TRBD1 (6 bases). V lost 6 bases, J lost 2 bases, and 13 bases lay in between. This CDR3 has 14 residues. The germline gives CDR1 SGHRS, CDR2 YFSETQ. The CDR3 region has the DNA TGCGCCAGCACCGCAGGACAGTTCACAGATACGCAGTATTTT. This sequence encodes CASTAGQFTDTQYF.

The chain uses TRBV7-9 and TRBJ2-5; D is unresolved. CDR1 is SEHNR, CDR2 FQNEAQ, per germline (reference sequence). CDR3 length: 19 amino acids. V dropped 0 bases and J dropped 4 bases, with 24 bases sitting between them. CDR3 sequence reads: CASSLAIGSQTGIRETQYF. The CDR3 DNA is TGTGCCAGCAGCTTAGCGATCGGCTCCCAGACGGGTATTCGAGAGACCCAGTACTTC.

This chain links TRBV7-3 with TRBJ2-3; 9 bases line up with TRBD1. Germline lookup yields CDR1 SGHTA and CDR2 FQGTGA. CDR3 length equals 16 residues. Trimming removed 5 bases from V and 0 bases from J; junction bases left unmatched: 6. The CDR3 reads CASSKIGQGSTDTQYF. In nucleotides, the CDR3 is TGTGCCAGCAGCAAAATAGGACAGGGGAGCACAGATACGCAGTATTTT.

The rearrangement joins TRBV7-2 to TRBJ1-2; D perhaps matches TRBD1 (6 bases). V lost 1 base and J lost 3, with 15 bases in between. The CDR3 contains 16 residues. Per germline, CDR1 SGHTA and CDR2 FQGNSA. CDR3 sequence reads: CASSLVGGGGHYGYTF. CDR3 coding DNA: TGTGCCAGCAGCTTAGTAGGGGGGGGCGGACACTATGGCTACACCTTC.

The genes are TRBV6-4 and TRBJ1-2, with TRBD1 matching 7 bases. The length of the CDR3 is 14 residues. Germline assignment: CDR1 MRHNA and CDR2 SNTAGT. V dropped 6 bases and J dropped 7; count of bases not matched to a gene: 11. DNA for the CDR3: TGTGCCAGCAGCCGACAGGGAAGTTTTGGTGGCTACACCTTC. Protein product: CASSRQGSFGGYTF.

The chain joins TRBV27 to TRBJ2-1; D gene uncertain. This CDR3 comprises 14 residues. Germline V gene sequence: CDR1 MNHEY, CDR2 SMNVEV (reference sequence). V shed 4 bases and J shed 0 bases, with 7 bases lying between them. CDR3 nucleotide sequence: TGTGCCAGCAGTTCCCTTAGCTCCTACAATGAGCAGTTCTTC. It translates to CASSSLSSYNEQFF.

This rearrangement joins TRBV30 to TRBJ2-1, with a possible D match to TRBD1 (6 bases). CDR3 length equals 12 residues. V lost 6 bases and J 4 bases, leaving 10 bases between the germline ends. Germline V lookup: CDR1 GTSNPN, CDR2 SVGIG (reference sequence). The CDR3 is CACAGDYNEQFF. The CDR3 DNA reads as TGTGCCTGTGCAGGGGATTACAATGAGCAGTTCTTC.

J is TRBJ2-7 and V is TRBV4-3; the match to TRBD1 covers 11 bases. Trimming took 1 base from V and 4 from J; bases not matched to a gene: 6. Germline-derived CDR1 and CDR2 are LGHNA and YSLEER. The CDR3 sequence is 16 residues long. This CDR3 reads CASSQGGGTGGYEQYF. CDR3 bases: TGCGCCAGCAGCCAAGGGGGAGGGACAGGGGGGTACGAGCAGTACTTC.

The chain employs TRBV3-1 (or the pseudogene TRBV3-2) and TRBJ1-2, with a possible D match to TRBD1 (5 bases). The CDR3 consists of 15 residues. Germline V gives CDR1 LGHDT, CDR2 YNNKEL (reference sequence). V was trimmed by 4 bases and J by 1 base, leaving 13 bases between them. The CDR3 is CASSPRVGDNYGYTF. CDR3 nucleotide sequence: TGTGCCAGCAGCCCCCGCGTAGGGGATAACTATGGCTACACCTTC.

The chain links TRBV2 to TRBJ2-7; weak D call: TRBD2 (5 bases). V shed 6 bases and J shed 1 base, with 13 bases lying between them. CDR3 length equals 14 residues. Per the germline V gene, CDR1 is SNHLY and CDR2 is FYNNEI. The DNA of the CDR3 is TGTGCCAGCAGACCCGGGATCGAATCCTACGAGCAGTACTTC. It translates to CASRPGIESYEQYF.

CDR3 residues: CASSSNGGRGSYGYTF. CDR3 in DNA: TGTGCCAGCAGTTCAAACGGGGGACGAGGAAGCTATGGCTACACCTTC. This chain connects TRBV6-5 to TRBJ1-2; D perhaps matches TRBD1 (5 bases). This CDR3 is built from 16 residues. Between the trimmed V and J ends, which lost 4 bases and 4 bases, there was a span of 19 bases. In germline, CDR1 is MNHEY, CDR2 SVGAGI.

The chain combines TRBV29-1 with TRBJ2-2; a possible D gene is TRBD2 (5 bases). This CDR3 comprises 14 residues. Looked up from germline, CDR1 is SQVTM and CDR2 is ANQGSEA. V lost 4 bases and J 6 bases, leaving 15 bases between the germline ends. CDR3 protein: CSVAPSWFAGELFF. Here the CDR3 DNA reads TGCAGCGTTGCTCCTAGCTGGTTCGCCGGGGAGCTGTTTTTT.

The chain uses TRBV5-6 and TRBJ1-3; 7 nucleotides agree with TRBD1. Germline loops: CDR1 SGHDT, CDR2 YYEEEE. J gave up 6 bases and V 2 bases, and 8 bases lay outside the gene matches. CDR3 length equals 15 residues. CDR3 protein: CASSFPTKGANTIYF. The DNA of the CDR3 is TGTGCCAGCAGCTTCCCAACAAAGGGGGCAAACACCATATATTTT.

The chain employs TRBV19 and TRBJ1-2; possibly TRBD1 for D (6 bases). The CDR3 runs to 14 residues. V was cut by 8 bases and J by 6 bases, with 19 bases left in between. Germline CDR1 and CDR2: LNHDA and SQIVND (reference sequence). The CDR3 region has the DNA TGTGCCAGTGGGGGGGCCCAGGGGCCCCATGGCTACACCTTC. This sequence encodes CASGGAQGPHGYTF.

The chain employs TRBV5-1 and TRBJ2-2; TRBD2 matches 12 bases. Germline V gives CDR1 SGHRS, CDR2 YFSETQ. Unmatched junction bases numbered 6, after V lost 3 bases and J lost 6 bases. CDR3 length equals 16 residues. The CDR3 spells CASSSPSGGGPGELFF. CDR3 DNA sequence: TGCGCCAGCAGCTCCCCTAGCGGGGGGGGGCCCGGGGAGCTGTTTTTT. Full variable domain (missing parts from reference TRBV5-1 and TRBJ2-2): KAGVTQTPRYLIKTRGQQVTLSCSPISGHRSVSWYQQTPGQGLQFLFEYFSETQRNKGNFPGRFSGRQFSNSRSEMNVSTLELGDSALYLCASSSPSGGGPGELFFGEGSRLTVL.

This clone was seen a few times. The chain carries TRBV19 and TRBJ1-1, with TRBD1 as a possible D gene (6 bases). This CDR3 contains 14 residues. Trimming pared 3 bases from V and 1 base from J, leaving 9 bases between. Germline CDR1 reads LNHDA; CDR2 reads SQIVND (reference sequence). DNA for the CDR3: TGTGCCAGTAGTATTACAGGGACGAACACTGAAGCTTTCTTT. This translates into CASSITGTNTEAFF.

The chain employs TRBV18 and TRBJ1-6, with a possible D match to TRBD1 (6 bases). V shed 1 base and J shed 0 bases, with 10 bases lying between them. The CDR3 is 17 amino acids. CDR1 is KGHSH and CDR2 is LQKENI in the germline V gene. The CDR3 protein is CASSPRRDISYNSPLHF. DNA for the CDR3: TGTGCCAGCTCACCACGCCGGGACATCTCCTATAATTCACCCCTCCACTTT.

This clone was picked up a small number of times. CDR3 DNA: TGCAGCGTTGGTACGGGCTCCTACGAGCAGTACTTC. It encodes CSVGTGSYEQYF. V gene TRBV29-1 combines with J gene TRBJ2-7, with D unresolved. Looked up from germline, CDR1 is SQVTM and CDR2 is ANQGSEA. The CDR3 consists of 12 residues. Trimming took off 4 bases at V and 0 bases at J, with 7 bases between the two ends.

This clone was detected once. The V and J genes are TRBV5-1 and TRBJ1-2; the match to TRBD1 covers 8 bases. The CDR3 length is 13 residues. Germline values: CDR1 SGHRS, CDR2 YFSETQ. Losses at the gene ends were 9 bases for V and 8 bases for J; bases not matched to a gene: 12. In nucleotides, the CDR3 is TGCGCCACGGCCAGGGACAGGTCCGAGGGCTACACCTTC. Protein: CATARDRSEGYTF.

V and J are TRBV20-1 and TRBJ1-3; perhaps TRBD1 as D (5 bases). The CDR3 has 11 residues. Trimming removed 4 bases at V and 13 bases at J, with 14 bases between. Germline CDR1 DFQATT, CDR2 SNEGSKA (reference sequence). CDR3 coding DNA: TGCAGTGCTACCGGGACTGAAGTTATATATTTT. This encodes CSATGTEVIYF.